These T cell receptor beta chains were read from a single sample in a study of follicular helper T cells after annual influenza vaccination. This table comes from immunoSEQ multiplex PCR, and its TCRdb copy is limited to in-frame clones, with some not included. The top ten clones hold about 3.7% of a sample with 12,000 or so clones, around 80% of them seen once. The specimen comprised CXCR5+ CD38- circulating T follicular helper cells from blood, sampled on the day of influenza vaccination. These receptors came from an adult who received the influenza vaccine. The conserved cysteine and the conserved F or W are not part of the CDR3 here.

>TRBJ1-5|TRBV19
ASKEGQGSQPQH
>TRBJ1-2|TRBV9
ASRGPNYRANYGYT
>TRBJ2-1|TRBV6-5
ASRTHLGSYNEQF
>TRBJ2-7|TRBV6-5
ASRPPGQGLSGQY
>TRBJ2-5|TRBV5-6
ASSLLGTDQETQY
>TRBJ2-1|TRBV7-2
ASSPRGGAASDEQF
>TRBJ2-5|TRBV7-9
ASSSGGETQY
>TRBJ1-2|TRBV6-1
ASSLDRRANYGYT
>TRBJ1-4|TRBV11-2
ASSLAGTTNEKLF
>TRBJ2-5|TRBV7-8
ASSLRTSGPGETQY
>TRBJ1-1|TRBV5-4
ASSLEGGPNTEAF
>TRBJ2-3|TRBV7-9
ASSDNTDTQY
>TRBJ2-2|TRBV7-2
ASSLRRGGELF
>TRBJ2-1|TRBV15
ATSASYNEQF
>TRBJ1-1|TRBV10-2
ASRGAGGTEAF
>TRBJ2-5|TRBV10-3
AISELGGEVQY
>TRBJ1-6|TRBV5-5
ASRSDSHFSYNSPLH
>TRBJ2-1|TRBV15
ATSRAGLAGGRSSYNEQF
>TRBJ2-1|TRBV5-1
ASSLEPAGGRLEQF
>TRBJ1-2|TRBV28
ASSRGTYYGYT
>TRBJ1-1|TRBV29-1
SVLGGQRAF
>TRBJ1-6|TRBV6-5
ASNRDGNSPLH
>TRBJ1-1|TRBV2
ASSAAGWADAEAF
>TRBJ2-7|TRBV5-6
ASSFGGGEQY
>TRBJ2-7|TRBV2
ASIQSSVSLSRYEQY
>TRBJ2-3|TRBV5-1
ASSLGDSPTDTQY